This passage covers 9 T cell receptor beta chains from one sample sequenced in a study of blood T cell repertoires in COVID-19. The method was immunoSEQ multiplex PCR; TCRdb's version includes in-frame clones alone and lacks a portion of them. Among about 170,000 clones listed, around four fifths were seen once. What was sequenced was peripheral blood. The receptor source for this set is a woman of 80 years or more with active or convalescent COVID-19.

The rearrangement links TRBV15 to TRBJ1-2; 7 bases are a match to TRBD1. The ends lost 3 bases at V and 2 bases at J; junction bases unmatched: 9. Germline CDR1 and CDR2: LNHNV and YYDKDF (reference sequence). The CDR3 contains 16 residues. This CDR3 reads CATSRVDRVKNYGYTF. CDR3 DNA sequence: TGTGCCACCAGCAGGGTAGACAGGGTAAAAAACTATGGCTACACCTTC.

The chain uses TRBV6-6 and TRBJ1-5; 9 positions agree with TRBD1. Germline-derived CDR1 and CDR2 are MNHNY and SVGAGI (reference sequence). Germline trimming cut 5 bases from V and 4 bases from J; bases unmatched to any gene: 24. The CDR3 covers 21 residues. DNA of the CDR3: TGTGCCAGCAGTCTACTATCCCTCCGGGACAGGGCCGGTTGGAGGAATCAGCCCCAGCATTTT. Its translation: CASSLLSLRDRAGWRNQPQHF.

This clone was seen only a few times. CDR3 amino acids: CASSQFLGGAISYEQYF. DNA for the CDR3: TGCGCCAGCAGCCAGTTCCTCGGGGGGGCAATCTCCTACGAGCAGTACTTC. This chain connects TRBV4-3 to TRBJ2-7; TRBD2 matches 8 bases. The J segment lost 0 bases and the V segment lost 3 bases, leaving 10 bases of the junction unmatched. CDR1 is LGHNA, CDR2 YSLEER, per germline. This CDR3 contains 17 residues.

This clone was found once. The V and J genes are TRBV3-1 (or the pseudogene TRBV3-2) and TRBJ1-4, with 7 bases matching TRBD1. Germline V CDR1 and CDR2: LGHDT, YNNKEL (reference sequence). The V segment lost 1 base and the J segment 8 bases; nucleotides outside the gene matches: 7. CDR3 length: 15 amino acids. The CDR3 DNA is TGTGCCAGCAGCCAAGGCGACAGGGAAGGGGAAAAACTGTTTTTT. Residues: CASSQGDREGEKLFF.

V and J are TRBV7-9 and TRBJ1-3; weak D call: TRBD1 (6 bases). This CDR3 comprises 17 residues. Germline values: CDR1 SEHNR, CDR2 FQNEAQ (reference sequence). V was pared by 3 bases and J by 0 bases, with 15 bases between. The CDR3 DNA reads as TGTGCCAGCAGCTTTGTAGGACAGTTTAACTCTGGAAACACCATATATTTT. Translated, it gives CASSFVGQFNSGNTIYF.

The chain joins TRBV7-9 to TRBJ1-2; maybe TRBD1 (5 bases). CDR3 length equals 13 residues. In germline, CDR1 is SEHNR, CDR2 FQNEAQ (reference sequence). V was shortened by 5 bases and J by 4 bases, with 11 bases between the two germline ends. DNA for the CDR3: TGTGCCAGCAGCCGGGGGGAGGCCTATGGCTACACCTTC. Translation: CASSRGEAYGYTF.

The chain is built from TRBV5-1 and TRBJ2-3; 7 nucleotides match TRBD1. The CDR3 spans 15 residues. Germline V gene sequence: CDR1 SGHRS, CDR2 YFSETQ. Trimming at V came to 2 bases and at J to 0 bases, leaving 3 bases not matched to a gene. The CDR3, as DNA: TGCGCCAGCAGCTTAGGGGACAGTAGCACAGATACGCAGTATTTT. Amino acid sequence: CASSLGDSSTDTQYF.

This clone came up once. V gene TRBV18 combines with J gene TRBJ1-5, with TRBD1 matching over 10 bases. V lost 6 bases to trimming and J lost 4 bases; unmatched junction nucleotides: 9. The CDR3 contains 16 residues. Per the germline V gene, CDR1 is KGHSH and CDR2 is LQKENI. CDR3 amino acids: CASSPGQGLGNQPQHF. As DNA, the CDR3 is TGTGCCAGCTCCCCGGGACAGGGGTTGGGGAATCAGCCCCAGCATTTT. The variable domain in full, with the rest retrieved from reference TRBV18 and TRBJ1-5, is NAGVMQNPRHLVRRRGQEARLRCSPMKGHSHVYWYRQLPEEGLKFMVYLQKENIIDESGMPKERFSAEFPKEGPSILRIQQVVRGDSAAYFCASSPGQGLGNQPQHFGDGTRLSIL.

The rearrangement uses TRBV14 and TRBJ2-5, with D unresolved. Germline lookup yields CDR1 SGHDN and CDR2 FVKESK. This CDR3 has 12 amino acids. The germline V and J ends were trimmed by 2 bases and 7 bases, with 8 bases remaining between them. CDR3: CASSQITRTQYF. In DNA form, the CDR3 reads TGTGCCAGCAGCCAAATAACGCGGACCCAGTACTTC.